The 13 T cell receptor beta chains below all came from one sample that was sequenced in a study of cytomegalovirus exposure and HLA in healthy donors (dated by TCRdb to 2016 to 2017). Receptors were amplified or captured by the immunoSEQ multiplex PCR assay. A mixture of 60 forward primers for TCR Vbeta segments and 13 reverse primers for TCR Jbeta segments was used in the multiplex PCR. TCRdb mirrors the immuneACCESS table, restricted to in-frame sequences. Some clones are absent from its copies; in checked studies, under half trace to an unresolved V gene, and the reason for the others is unknown. The sample yields about 73,000 clones; about 75% were counted once. The ten largest clones take up 9.5% to 15% of the sample. The specimen sequenced was PBMCs. These receptors all come from a man in his 70s in good health and CMV-seronegative.

Details on this clone: Within the sample, other DNA sequences also encode this same CDR3. This chain joins TRBV15 and TRBJ2-2, with 11 positions matching TRBD2. The V and J ends lost 4 bases and 4 bases, in that order; junction bases with no gene match: 5. This CDR3 has 16 amino acids. Looked up from germline, CDR1 is LNHNV and CDR2 is YYDKDF (reference sequence). CDR3 DNA sequence: TGTGCCACCAGCACACCGGGACTAGCGGCCACCGGGGAGCTGTTTTTT. This codes for CATSTPGLAATGELFF.

The chain couples TRBV5-1 to TRBJ1-2; 9 bases match TRBD1. The germline CDR1 and CDR2 sequences are SGHRS and YFSETQ. The CDR3 length is 14 residues. J lost 8 bases, V lost 8 bases, and 13 bases had no gene match. DNA for the CDR3: TGCGCCAGTAAACCGGACAGGGGCGTACGAGGCTACACCTTC. Translating it yields CASKPDRGVRGYTF.

This clone was detected only once. The same CDR3 can be traced to other DNA sequences in this sample. In DNA, the CDR3 is TGTGCCAGCAGCTTGGGTAGCGGGAGGGCCGATGAGCAGTTCTTC. Translated: CASSLGSGRADEQFF. The rearrangement uses TRBV7-6 and TRBJ2-1; 11 bases line up with TRBD2. The J segment lost 8 bases and the V segment lost 3 bases, leaving 6 bases of the junction unmatched. The CDR3 covers 15 residues. Germline CDR1 reads SGHVS; CDR2 reads FNYEAQ.

The chain employs TRBV5-4 and TRBJ2-3; perhaps TRBD1 as D (5 bases). V dropped 0 bases and J dropped 4 bases, with 9 bases sitting between them. The germline CDR1 and CDR2 sequences are SGHNT and YYREEE (reference sequence). The CDR3 loop spans 14 amino acids. The chain's CDR3 is CASSLGRGSDTQYF. The CDR3, as DNA: TGTGCCAGCAGCTTGGGTAGGGGTTCAGATACGCAGTATTTT.

The chain is built from TRBV7-8 and TRBJ1-5; 7 nucleotides agree with TRBD1. Unmatched junction bases numbered 3, after V lost 4 bases and J lost 6 bases. The CDR3 has 13 amino acids. The germline gives CDR1 SGHVS, CDR2 FQNEAQ. The DNA of the CDR3 is TGTGCCAGCAGCTCGGGACAGATTCAGCCCCAGCATTTT. Protein: CASSSGQIQPQHF.

V and J are TRBV7-8 and TRBJ2-1; D gene ambiguous. Germline V gives CDR1 SGHVS, CDR2 FQNEAQ. V lost 7 bases and J 7 bases, leaving 17 bases between the germline ends. CDR3 length: 14 amino acids. The CDR3 loop reads CASNEVERRNEQFF. The DNA of the CDR3 is TGTGCCAGCAACGAGGTGGAGCGAAGAAATGAGCAGTTCTTC.

The chain couples TRBV2 to TRBJ2-5, with 9 bases fitting TRBD2. This CDR3 is built from 15 residues. Looked up from germline, CDR1 is SNHLY and CDR2 is FYNNEI. The trim removed 1 base at V and 7 bases at J, leaving 7 bases unmatched. The CDR3 loop reads CASSEGRGGLATQYF. The CDR3 DNA follows: TGTGCCAGCAGTGAAGGGCGGGGGGGCCTCGCGACCCAGTACTTC.

The gene calls are TRBV4-1 and TRBJ2-3, with TRBD1 identical over 10 bases. The V and J ends lost 2 bases and 5 bases, in that order; junction bases with no gene match: 10. The V gene's germline CDR1 is MGHRA and CDR2 YSYEKL. This CDR3 comprises 17 residues. CDR3: CASSQSGAGQGQDTQYF. The CDR3 DNA reads as TGCGCCAGCAGCCAATCCGGGGCGGGACAGGGGCAAGATACGCAGTATTTT.

The chain carries TRBV2 and TRBJ1-1; a weak D match, TRBD1 (6 bases). The V gene lost 3 bases and the J gene lost 3 bases, with 14 bases spanning the gap. From germline, CDR1 is SNHLY and CDR2 FYNNEI. This CDR3 has 15 amino acids. CDR3 bases: TGTGCCAGCAGTGAGTCGGACAGAAAAGACACTGAAGCTTTCTTT. It is translated as CASSESDRKDTEAFF.

This clone appeared a few times. This sequence joins TRBV4-3 and TRBJ2-4; TRBD1 matches at 9 bases. Germline values: CDR1 LGHNA, CDR2 YSLEER. V was clipped by 5 bases and J by 6 bases; unmatched bases: 2. CDR3 length: 13 amino acids. In DNA form, the CDR3 reads TGCGCCAGCAGCTCGGGACAGGGAAACATTCAGTACTTC. Its translation is CASSSGQGNIQYF.

This chain joins TRBV30 and TRBJ2-3; D possibly corresponds to TRBD1 (5 bases). The germline V gene has CDR1 GTSNPN and CDR2 SVGIG (reference sequence). The CDR3 is 14 amino acids. V lost 4 bases and J lost 5, with 16 bases in between. The CDR3 sequence is CAWTLWGTGDTQYF. The CDR3 DNA is TGTGCCTGGACCCTATGGGGCACTGGAGATACGCAGTATTTT.

This chain links TRBV9 with TRBJ1-4; no clear D gene. The length of the CDR3 is 12 residues. V was shortened by 7 bases and J by 8 bases, with 12 bases between the two germline ends. Germline lookup yields CDR1 SGDLS and CDR2 YYNGEE. The CDR3 bases are TGTGCCAGCCGCTTAGGCGGGGAAAAACTGTTTTTT. Residues: CASRLGGEKLFF.

The chain couples TRBV10-2 to TRBJ2-2, with TRBD2 identical over 7 bases. The CDR3 loop spans 14 amino acids. The V and J ends lost 10 bases and 4 bases, in that order; junction bases with no gene match: 9. In germline, CDR1 is WSHSY, CDR2 SAAADI. The chain's CDR3 is CAILGEGRTGELFF. In DNA form, the CDR3 reads TGCGCCATTCTCGGGGAGGGCCGCACCGGGGAGCTGTTTTTT.